The entry below gives a single T cell receptor beta chain sequence along with its context. Trimming removed 4 bases from V and 5 bases from J, with 12 bases in between. Germline V gene lookup returns CDR1 MNHEY and CDR2 SMNVEV (reference sequence). This CDR3 region has 13 residues. As handled by the study authors: Cell counts per sample came from amplifying reference gene primers. Sequencing used immunoSEQ multiplex PCR; TCRdb keeps in-frame clones, though not all of them. V, J and clone size reflect that table, while D and trimming were determined from the DNA. The data show 60,000 to 70,000 clones, 80% to 85% seen once. The data belong to a study of blood T cell repertoires in COVID-19. The wider study: The samples span acute and convalescent COVID-19 from the United States, Italy and Spain. The cDNA or gDNA used as material had been derived from T cells, B-cell-depleted T cells, or PBMCs.

This chain connects TRBV27 to TRBJ2-7, with D possibly matching TRBD1 (5 bases). What was sequenced was peripheral blood. This TCR came from a human donor in a cohort sampled during active COVID-19. This chain's CDR3 is CASSSGNSHEQYF. DNA of the CDR3: TGTGCCAGCAGTTCAGGGAACAGCCACGAGCAGTACTTC.